This TCR beta chain stems from a study of cytomegalovirus exposure and HLA in healthy donors (dated by TCRdb to 2017 to 2019). For the study in its entirety: An earlier analysis of under 600 of the donors reported roughly 300 Gb of sequence data and 117 million unique TCR beta sequences from about 200 million T cells. An early release covering roughly 640 HLA-typed donors comprised around 300 gigabases of sequencing data and around 86 million unique TCR sequences. Among the approximately 430 genotyped donors, about 85% belonged to the genetic ancestry cluster associated with self-reported Caucasian donors. The aim of the study was to test whether cataloging public T cell receptors could identify signatures of past pathogen exposure. The study profiled the T cell repertoires of hundreds of subjects by immunosequencing and related them to cytomegalovirus serostatus. A separate validation cohort of some 130 different subjects was used in addition to the 666-subject first cohort. To predict cytomegalovirus infection status, the study combined high-throughput TCR immunosequencing, statistical association of individual TCRs with disease status, and machine learning. A later analysis re-examined previously published TCR beta repertoires from about 700 donors and added high-resolution HLA genotyping to investigate patterns of TCR occurrence. Rather than using new phenotypic data, the later analysis identified candidate immune exposures from TCR beta sequences and from how often those sequences occurred across donors. In an earlier analysis of more than 550 of the donors, high-throughput TCR beta sequencing was used to judge whether each TCR beta V gene segment behaved as functional or pseudogenic. Donor age, sex, ethnicity and CMV serostatus were compiled alongside the repertoire data. In a later genetic analysis, genome-wide SNP genotypes for about 65% of the 666 donors were used, and that subset was treated as a discovery cohort. Every discovery cohort repertoire had been produced on one sequencing platform. HLA typing covered class I and class II loci at four-digit resolution. Typing coverage varied by locus: roughly 620-630 donors for A, B, C, DRB1 and DQB1; roughly 560 for DQA1; over 600 for DPA1; roughly 450 for DPB1. Four or five DR-DQ haplotypes were handled as single units for association and clustering because linkage in the cohort was strong. Across around 400 genotyped donors of the cohort, an average of roughly 200,000 unique TCR beta nucleotide sequences per donor were sequenced, and roughly 20% of those sequences were non-productive.

The cohort consisted of 600 or so healthy bone marrow donors. At the time of sampling, every cohort member was nominally healthy, though immune exposures that went unrecorded were likely present. The donor tested CMV seronegative, placing the donor among the roughly 400 seronegative members of the cohort. Each donor provided a peripheral blood sample, and peripheral blood mononuclear cells were used for TCR beta sequencing. The Qiagen DNeasy Blood Extraction Kit was used to extract genomic DNA from the blood cell samples. The library came from the immunoSEQ multiplex PCR assay. A mixture of 60 forward primers for TCR Vbeta segments and 13 reverse primers for TCR Jbeta segments was used in the multiplex PCR. Amplification of the CDR3 region of rearranged TCR beta genes was performed with a multiplex PCR assay on genomic DNA. Amplified TCR beta libraries were sequenced as 87-base-pair reads on the Illumina HiSeq System. For the original study's pipeline: In a later analysis, tens of millions of unique TCR beta chains were counted across the approximately 670 repertoires, and some 10 million of these chains were shared by at least two donors. Raw reads were error-corrected and collapsed into unique sequences by a nearest-neighbor algorithm in which closely related sequences were merged to remove PCR and sequencing errors. To assign V, D and J gene segments, CDR3 sequences were aligned to IMGT reference sequences. For a sequence to be retained, a match of at least six nucleotides was required to both a V gene segment and a J gene segment. Rearrangements were classified as productive when the CDR3 lacked stop codons and remained in frame with V and J, and all other rearrangements were classified as non-productive. CDR3 was defined by IMGT convention, running from the second conserved V-encoded cysteine to the conserved J-encoded phenylalanine. Sequences without an unambiguous match to a single V gene segment were excluded from the earlier analysis of 587 of the donors. An earlier analysis of 587 of the donors called V segments functional above 56.7% productive rearrangements and segregating when the between-donor standard deviation exceeded 5%. A statistical classification framework was developed to diagnose cytomegalovirus status using the catalog of TCR beta chain sequences. In a later analysis, V and J genes were assigned by comparing TCR nucleotide sequences against IMGT/GENE-DB human TR gene sequences. The TCRdist pipeline was used in a later analysis to assign CDR3 sequences and most-parsimonious VDJ recombination scenarios. In a later analysis, each TCR beta chain was defined by its CDR3 amino acid sequence together with its V-gene family, and reads without a unique V-gene family were excluded. To address suspected cross-contamination and a sequencing artifact, a later analysis removed a few hundred highly shared, low-generation-probability nucleotide sequences. A later analysis calculated a clonal expansion index for each public chain from normalized within-repertoire ranks of inferred template counts. A later analysis computed generation probabilities with a VDJ recombination model fitted to out-of-frame rearrangements, and checked the results against IGoR. In a later analysis, hypergeometric tests were used to score TCR-TCR, TCR-HLA and TCR-CMV co-occurrence, with a repertoire-size bias correction applied to TCR pairs. A later analysis estimated false discovery rates by permuting HLA or CMV assignments 20 times. In a later analysis, co-occurring TCRs were grouped with DBSCAN, and TCRdist sequence similarity was added when clustering was performed within HLA-allele-positive subsets. For co-occurrence clustering, repertoires with fewer than 30,000 or more than 120,000 public chains were excluded, along with four or five repertoires with anomalous nucleotide sharing. TCRdb holds this immuneACCESS table with in-frame rearrangements only. Some clones are missing; in checked studies, unresolved V genes explain under half, and the rest has no known cause. The V and J calls and clone size are taken from that table; D and trimming were inferred from the DNA. The sample table shows about 160,000 clones, and 86% are seen once. Roughly 1.9% of the sample is in the top ten clones.

CDR1 and CDR2 were assigned from the germline V gene (reference sequence) as GTSNPN and SVGIG. V and J are trimmed by 2 bases and 0 bases, and the gene matches miss 4 bases of the junction. Including the terminal cysteine and phenylalanine, the CDR3 comprises 15 residues. Of the read, only the CDR3 DNA is kept; its 45 bases are in frame from base 1. Notes on this clone: There is no known antigen for this receptor. One base away there is no much larger clone; base qualities are not given.

General findings and caveats noted by the study authors: In this cohort, only TCR beta chains were sequenced, and detectable features were limited by the absence of alpha or paired-chain data. The study gave a list of 150 to 200 TCR beta chains associated with cytomegalovirus. According to a later analysis, most CMV-associated TCR beta chains appeared to be HLA-restricted, and the HLA associations seemed to be driven largely by CMV exposure. According to a later analysis, TCR association rates differed among HLA loci, with DRB1 alleles showing the most associated TCRs and HLA-C alleles showing the fewest. According to a later genetic analysis, donors in an Asian-associated ancestry cluster had fewer N-insertions in productive TCRs than the roughly 670-donor mean. In vitro tests confirmed that a few of the cytomegalovirus-associated TCR beta chains recognize cytomegalovirus antigens. CMV serostatus was the only immune exposure information available for the cohort. In an earlier analysis of some 640 of the donors, most TCR beta V segments were observed in productive rearrangements about 87% or about 30% of the time, broadly matching IMGT annotations. According to the authors, the approach could potentially be generalized to other disease states and immunological phenotypes. Linkage disequilibrium might explain the correlated functional status among segregating V segments, but an unknown experimental factor could not be ruled out. The classifier was reported to diagnose cytomegalovirus status with high specificity and sensitivity in both the original and validation cohorts. A further reported finding was that TCR beta sequences accurately predicted the HLA-A and HLA-B alleles for most subjects in the first cohort. V-gene and J-gene trimming of TCR beta chains was associated with a missense DCLRE1C variant in a later genetic analysis, and the association was replicated in an independent cohort. At a false discovery rate of 0.05, a later analysis linked 15,000 to 20,000 TCR beta sequences to specific HLA alleles. According to a later analysis, parvovirus B19, influenza, CMV and Epstein-Barr virus appeared linked to several top co-occurrence clusters. Assigning TCR associations to individual alleles was difficult when HLA alleles, especially DR and DQ, strongly co-occurred. In a later analysis, HLA-associated TCR beta chains showed more clonal expansion and lower generation probabilities than non-associated chains that were equally common. Because the 87-base-pair reads could not distinguish some IMGT-functional V segments, including TRBV6-2 and TRBV6-3, those segments were excluded. Most TCR sequences were seen in very few donors, while some public TCRs were found in many individuals. A cluster of highly shared sequence variants was judged likely to be a technical artifact of the sequencing pipeline. Seventeen rarely observed V segments, including chromosome 9 orphons, were excluded from the earlier analysis of approximately 500 of the donors because counts were too low. Because HLA typing was missing for some donors at each locus, association tests included only the typed subset. Roughly uniform sequencing depth across donors was assumed in presence/absence analyses, although this assumption may not hold.

The receptor's source is a woman aged 18-29 years in good health and CMV-seronegative. The rearrangement combines TRBV30 with TRBJ2-4; TRBD1 agrees with 7 junctional bases. Sequencing used PBMCs. The nucleotides read TGTGCCTGGAGTTGGCCAGGGGGAGCCAAAAACATTCAGTACTTC. It specifies CAWSWPGGAKNIQYF.